The rows below give T cell receptor beta chains drawn from one sample of a study of tumor-infiltrating lymphocytes in oesophageal squamous cell carcinoma. TCRdb redid the calling of the PCR reads with MiXCR, one entry per CDR3 protein. The top ten hold 8% to 11% of the sample, which has 20,000 or so distinct CDR3 sequences, more than 40% seen once. The sample was normal esophageal tissue next to the tumor. The receptors shown here come from a male donor with esophageal squamous cell carcinoma. CDR3s include the opening cysteine and the closing phenylalanine or tryptophan. A D gene is named only where the DNA matches it firmly. The size entry is marked missing in some rows and otherwise reads once, few, many or a size class.

D gene	J gene	V gene	clone size	CDR3 protein	CDR3 DNA
-	TRBJ2-6	TRBV28	medium-sized	CASSLGAGESGANVLTF	TGTGCCAGCAGCCTTGGAGCAGGCGAATCTGGGGCCAACGTCCTGACTTTC
TRBD1	TRBJ2-7	TRBV12-3/TRBV12-4	-	CASSLQGANNSPLHF	TGTGCCAGCAGTTTGCAGGGGGCTAATAATTCACCCCTCCACTTC
TRBD1	TRBJ2-1	TRBV7-2	-	CASTQGGGQGGADTQFF	TGTGCCAGCACCCAAGGGGGGGGACAGGGAGGTGCAGATACGCAGTTCTTC
-	TRBJ2-3	TRBV12-3/TRBV12-4	many	CASSLQGRSTDTQYF	TGTGCCAGCAGTTTACAGGGGAGGAGCACAGATACGCAGTATTTT
TRBD1	TRBJ2-6	TRBV7-8	few	CASSFFGDRVPGANVLTF	TGTGCCAGCAGCTTCTTCGGGGACAGGGTCCCTGGGGCCAACGTCCTGACTTTC
-	TRBJ2-7	TRBV20-1	once	CSAREYNEQYF	TGCAGTGCTAGGGAGTACAATGAGCAGTACTTC
TRBD2	TRBJ2-7	TRBV7-2	-	CASSLTSGRHEQYF	TGTGCCAGCAGCTTAACTAGCGGGAGACACGAGCAGTACTTC
-	TRBJ1-4	TRBV7-2	medium-sized	CASSLDSATNEKLFF	TGTGCCAGCAGCTTGGACAGCGCAACTAATGAAAAACTGTTTTTT
TRBD2	TRBJ2-2	TRBV11-3	many	CASSLGSGRNTGELFF	TGTGCCAGCAGCTTAGGTAGCGGGAGAAACACCGGGGAGCTGTTTTTT
-	TRBJ2-5	TRBV28	-	CASSSQGLLETQYF	TGTGCCAGCAGTAGCCAGGGTTTACTAGAGACCCAGTACTTC
TRBD2	TRBJ2-4	TRBV7-2	few	CASSPAGVGNIQYF	TGTGCCAGCAGCCCAGCGGGAGTCGGGAACATTCAGTACTTC
TRBD1	TRBJ1-1	TRBV5-5	many	CASSRRDRNTEAFF	TGTGCCAGCAGCCGCCGGGACAGGAACACTGAAGCTTTCTTT
TRBD2	TRBJ2-1	TRBV12-3/TRBV12-4	medium-sized	CASSFWGGRYNEQFF	TGTGCCAGCAGTTTCTGGGGGGGACGCTACAATGAGCAGTTCTTC
TRBD2	TRBJ2-1	TRBV7-6	-	CASSLATASGSNEQFF	TGTGCCAGCAGCTTAGCCACGGCTAGCGGGAGCAATGAGCAGTTCTTC
-	TRBJ2-5	TRBV6-6	once	CASTRSARQYF	TGTGCCAGCACCAGGTCGGCTCGGCAGTACTTC
TRBD2	TRBJ2-1	TRBV5-4	many	CASSSKSGSRQFF	TGTGCCAGCAGCTCTAAAAGCGGGAGCAGGCAGTTCTTC
TRBD1	TRBJ1-1	TRBV5-6	many	CASSQGQGARRGEAFF	TGTGCCAGCAGCCAGGGACAGGGGGCGCGAAGAGGTGAAGCTTTCTTT
-	TRBJ2-5	TRBV7-2	few	CASSLKAGSQTQYF	TGTGCCAGCAGCTTAAAAGCCGGGAGTCAGACCCAGTACTTC
TRBD2	TRBJ2-1	TRBV7-9	few	CASSLREGSSYNEQFF	TGTGCCAGCAGCTTAAGGGAGGGGAGCTCCTACAATGAGCAGTTCTTC
-	TRBJ2-1	TRBV12-3/TRBV12-4	-	CASSLTQGGAFHEQFF	TGTGCCAGCAGTTTGACCCAGGGGGGGGCCTTTCATGAGCAGTTCTTC
-	TRBJ2-1	TRBV7-2	few	CASSLFYGGPYEQFF	TGTGCCAGCAGCTTATTTTACGGGGGGCCTTACGAGCAGTTCTTC
-	TRBJ2-7	TRBV6-1	-	CASSRDPAQYEQYF	TGTGCCAGCAGCCGGGACCCGGCGCAGTACGAGCAGTACTTC
TRBD1	TRBJ1-1	TRBV28	-	CASSLAAGGATEAFF	TGTGCCAGCAGTTTAGCCGCAGGGGGGGCCACTGAAGCTTTCTTT
TRBD1	TRBJ2-7	TRBV12-3/TRBV12-4	many	CASSFIAGGSNEQYF	TGTGCCAGCAGTTTCATAGCAGGGGGTTCCAATGAGCAGTACTTC
-	TRBJ2-7	TRBV6-6	many	CASSYPTGTSSYEQYF	TGTGCCAGCAGTTACCCTACCGGGACCAGCTCCTACGAGCAGTACTTC
TRBD2	TRBJ2-1	TRBV7-9	large	CASSSEGTILYNEQFF	TGTGCCAGCAGCTCCGAGGGGACTATCCTCTACAATGAGCAGTTCTTC
-	TRBJ2-1	TRBV7-2	-	CASSPPTRNNEQFF	TGTGCCAGCAGCCCCCCGACTAGGAACAATGAGCAGTTCTTC
TRBD2	TRBJ2-1	TRBV2	many	CASSDRSGRTNEQFF	TGTGCCAGCAGTGATCGTAGCGGGAGGACTAATGAGCAGTTCTTC
TRBD2	TRBJ2-1	TRBV7-3	-	CASSIGTNNEQFF	TGTGCCAGCAGCATCGGGACTAACAATGAGCAGTTCTTC
TRBD2	TRBJ2-5	TRBV12-3/TRBV12-4	-	CASSFKAGGTTETQYF	TGTGCCAGCAGTTTTAAAGCGGGAGGCACCACAGAGACCCAGTACTTC
-	TRBJ1-5	TRBV12-3/TRBV12-4	medium-sized	CASSLRETYSNQPQHF	TGTGCCAGCAGTTTAAGAGAGACCTATAGCAATCAGCCCCAGCATTTT
-	TRBJ1-6	TRBV7-9	medium-sized	CASSLGSPLHF	TGTGCCAGCAGCTTAGGATCACCCCTCCACTTT
TRBD1	TRBJ2-3	TRBV7-9	once	CASNRQGSTDTQYF	TGTGCCAGCAACCGACAGGGGAGCACAGATACGCAGTATTTT
-	TRBJ2-5	TRBV7-8	once	CASSPRLAGIEETQYF	TGTGCCAGCAGCCCCCGATTAGCTGGCATTGAAGAGACCCAGTACTTC
-	TRBJ2-5	TRBV6-1	-	CAVGTIQYF	TGTGCCGTGGGGACAATCCAGTACTTC
TRBD1	TRBJ2-3	TRBV5-1	many	CASSGGQGLGDTQYF	TGCGCCAGCAGCGGGGGACAGGGGTTGGGGGATACGCAGTATTTT
-	TRBJ2-1	TRBV12-3/TRBV12-4	-	CASCTSGTSHNEQFF	TGTGCCAGCTGCACTTCGGGGACCTCCCACAATGAGCAGTTCTTC